The rows below give T cell receptor beta chains drawn from one sample of a study of shared clonotypes between healthy human individuals. Assay used: immunoSEQ multiplex PCR; TCRdb lists only in-frame clones, some missing. The data contain roughly 2 million clones, less than 95% of them singletons. Material: naive CD8+ T cells sorted from blood. The receptors stem from a man aged 18-30 years in good health. The CDR3 runs from the conserved cysteine through the conserved F or W. A D gene is named only where the DNA matches it firmly. The size entry is marked missing in some rows and otherwise reads once, few, many or a size class.

j_gene: TRBJ2-1
v_gene: TRBV19
abundance: once
d_gene: -
CDR3aa: CASKGAVVGEQFF
CDR3nt: TGTGCCAGTAAGGGTGCTGTAGTCGGTGAGCAGTTCTTC

j_gene: TRBJ1-1
v_gene: TRBV7-9
abundance: -
d_gene: -
CDR3aa: CACRGGNTEAFF
CDR3nt: TGTGCCTGTCGGGGTGGTAACACTGAAGCTTTCTTT

j_gene: TRBJ2-5
v_gene: TRBV13
abundance: -
d_gene: -
CDR3aa: CASSQVGDGKETQYF
CDR3nt: TGTGCCAGCAGCCAGGTGGGGGACGGAAAAGAGACCCAGTACTTC

j_gene: TRBJ2-1
v_gene: TRBV10-3
abundance: once
d_gene: TRBD2
CDR3aa: CAISDGQGLFLGQFF
CDR3nt: TGTGCCATCAGTGATGGCCAGGGACTATTCCTTGGGCAGTTCTTC

j_gene: TRBJ2-3
v_gene: TRBV30
abundance: -
d_gene: TRBD1
CDR3aa: CASDRGFGDTQYF
CDR3nt: TGTGCCTCGGACAGGGGGTTCGGAGATACGCAGTATTTT

j_gene: TRBJ1-2
v_gene: TRBV12-5
abundance: -
d_gene: -
CDR3aa: CASGLVPSSYGYTF
CDR3nt: TGTGCTAGTGGTTTGGTACCATCTTCCTATGGCTACACCTTC

j_gene: TRBJ2-7
v_gene: TRBV7-9
abundance: -
d_gene: TRBD2
CDR3aa: CASSPSILAGSYEQYF
CDR3nt: TGTGCCAGCAGCCCATCGATTCTAGCGGGATCCTACGAGCAGTACTTC

j_gene: TRBJ2-1
v_gene: TRBV28
abundance: once
d_gene: -
CDR3aa: CASRPGGSSYNEQFF
CDR3nt: TGTGCCAGCCGGCCCGGTGGGAGCTCCTACAATGAGCAGTTCTTC

j_gene: TRBJ1-1
v_gene: TRBV2
abundance: -
d_gene: -
CDR3aa: CASRTAEGTEAFF
CDR3nt: TGTGCCAGCAGGACGGCGGAGGGCACTGAAGCTTTCTTT

j_gene: TRBJ2-1
v_gene: TRBV29-1
abundance: -
d_gene: TRBD2
CDR3aa: CSVPHSGGVYNEQFF
CDR3nt: TGCAGCGTACCCCATAGCGGGGGGGTATACAATGAGCAGTTCTTC

j_gene: TRBJ1-2
v_gene: TRBV7-2
abundance: -
d_gene: -
CDR3aa: CASSLEEVAYGYTF
CDR3nt: TGTGCCAGCAGCTTAGAAGAGGTGGCCTATGGCTACACCTTC

j_gene: TRBJ1-2
v_gene: TRBV5-4
abundance: -
d_gene: -
CDR3aa: CASSLAVGGGGYTF
CDR3nt: TGTGCCAGCAGCTTGGCGGTTGGGGGTGGTGGCTACACCTTC

j_gene: TRBJ2-1
v_gene: TRBV11-3
abundance: once
d_gene: -
CDR3aa: CASSFDRGKYTYNEQFF
CDR3nt: TGTGCCAGCAGCTTCGACCGGGGAAAGTATACCTACAATGAGCAGTTCTTC

j_gene: TRBJ2-5
v_gene: TRBV7-9
abundance: -
d_gene: -
CDR3aa: CASSLVGQGPYQETQYF
CDR3nt: TGTGCCAGCAGCTTAGTTGGGCAGGGACCGTACCAAGAGACCCAGTACTTC

j_gene: TRBJ2-1
v_gene: TRBV28
abundance: -
d_gene: TRBD2
CDR3aa: CASSPRGAYNEQFF
CDR3nt: TGTGCCAGCAGCCCTCGGGGGGCCTACAATGAGCAGTTCTTC

j_gene: TRBJ2-2
v_gene: TRBV27
abundance: -
d_gene: TRBD1
CDR3aa: CASSPLDRVRNTGELFF
CDR3nt: TGTGCCAGCAGTCCGCTCGACAGGGTTCGAAACACCGGGGAGCTGTTTTTT

j_gene: TRBJ1-5
v_gene: TRBV6-4
abundance: -
d_gene: -
CDR3aa: CASSPSHLVWPQHF
CDR3nt: TGTGCCAGCAGCCCAAGCCACCTCGTTTGGCCCCAGCATTTT

j_gene: TRBJ2-7
v_gene: TRBV6-1
abundance: -
d_gene: -
CDR3aa: CASSVSEVSGHYEQYF
CDR3nt: TGTGCCAGCAGTGTATCCGAGGTGAGCGGACACTACGAGCAGTACTTC

j_gene: TRBJ2-2
v_gene: TRBV25-1
abundance: -
d_gene: TRBD2
CDR3aa: CASSEVVSGGNTGELFF
CDR3nt: TGTGCCAGCAGTGAAGTCGTAAGCGGGGGGAACACCGGGGAGCTGTTTTTT

j_gene: TRBJ2-3
v_gene: TRBV9
abundance: -
d_gene: TRBD1
CDR3aa: CASSAPRDRTDTQYF
CDR3nt: TGTGCCAGCAGCGCCCCCCGGGACAGGACAGATACGCAGTATTTT

j_gene: TRBJ2-7
v_gene: TRBV4-3
abundance: -
d_gene: -
CDR3aa: CASSLNLYYEQYF
CDR3nt: TGCGCCAGCAGCCTGAACTTATACTACGAGCAGTACTTC

j_gene: TRBJ2-3
v_gene: TRBV9
abundance: -
d_gene: -
CDR3aa: CASSESSDGLSTDTQYF
CDR3nt: TGTGCCAGCAGCGAAAGCAGTGACGGACTGAGCACAGATACGCAGTATTTT

j_gene: TRBJ1-4
v_gene: TRBV2
abundance: once
d_gene: -
CDR3aa: CASFGPETRNEKLFF
CDR3nt: TGTGCCAGCTTTGGACCAGAGACCCGTAATGAAAAACTGTTTTTT

j_gene: TRBJ2-3
v_gene: TRBV7-2
abundance: -
d_gene: -
CDR3aa: CASSVGYGTDTQYF
CDR3nt: TGTGCCAGCAGTGTAGGGTACGGCACAGATACGCAGTATTTT

j_gene: TRBJ2-1
v_gene: TRBV7-9
abundance: few
d_gene: TRBD2
CDR3aa: CASSSSGTNNEQFF
CDR3nt: TGTGCCAGCAGCTCCTCCGGGACTAACAATGAGCAGTTCTTC

j_gene: TRBJ2-2
v_gene: TRBV7-9
abundance: -
d_gene: -
CDR3aa: CASSPAGKNTGELFF
CDR3nt: TGTGCCAGCAGCCCGGCAGGGAAGAACACCGGGGAGCTGTTTTTT

j_gene: TRBJ2-2
v_gene: TRBV6-5
abundance: -
d_gene: -
CDR3aa: CASSYTSPGELFF
CDR3nt: TGTGCCAGCAGTTACACAAGCCCCGGGGAGCTGTTTTTT